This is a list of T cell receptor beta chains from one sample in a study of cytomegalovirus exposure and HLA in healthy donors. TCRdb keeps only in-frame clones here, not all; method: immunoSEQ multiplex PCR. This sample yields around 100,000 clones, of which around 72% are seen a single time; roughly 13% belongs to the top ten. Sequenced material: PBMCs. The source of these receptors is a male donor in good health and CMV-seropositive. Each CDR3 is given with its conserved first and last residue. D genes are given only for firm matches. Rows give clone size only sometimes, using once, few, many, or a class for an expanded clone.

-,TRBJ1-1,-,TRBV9,CASSVVPSLEAFF,TGTGCCAGCAGCGTAGTTCCCTCCCTTGAAGCTTTCTTT
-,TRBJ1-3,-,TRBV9,CASSAFARNTIYF,TGTGCCAGCAGCGCCTTCGCGAGGAACACCATATATTTT
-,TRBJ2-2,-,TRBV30,CAWSRTGQGWLFF,TGTGCCTGGAGCCGTACAGGGCAGGGGTGGCTGTTTTTT
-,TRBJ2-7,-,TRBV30,CAWSPRPPNEQYF,TGTGCCTGGAGCCCGAGGCCCCCCAACGAGCAGTACTTC
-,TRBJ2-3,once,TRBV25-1,CASSARRALSTDTQYF,TGTGCCAGCAGTGCTCGCAGAGCGCTAAGCACAGATACGCAGTATTTT
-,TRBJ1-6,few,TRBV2,CASSEPTPLHF,TGTGCCAGCAGTGAGCCTACGCCCCTCCACTTT
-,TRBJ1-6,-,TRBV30,CAWTNRASYNSPLHF,TGTGCCTGGACGAACAGGGCTAGTTATAATTCACCCCTCCACTTT
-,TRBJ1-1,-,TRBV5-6,CASSQTGSVTEAFF,TGTGCCAGCAGCCAAACAGGTTCCGTAACTGAAGCTTTCTTT
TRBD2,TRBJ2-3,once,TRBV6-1,CASSDSAGGPDTQYF,TGTGCCAGCAGTGACTCAGCGGGGGGGCCAGATACGCAGTATTTT
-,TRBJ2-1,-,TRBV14,CASSPGTWSSYNEQFF,TGTGCCAGCAGCCCAGGGACATGGAGCTCCTACAATGAGCAGTTCTTC
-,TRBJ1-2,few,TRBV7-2,CASSFEGVGGYTF,TGTGCCAGCAGCTTTGAGGGGGTGGGTGGCTACACCTTC
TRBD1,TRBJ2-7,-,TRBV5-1,CASSSGTGVYEQYF,TGCGCCAGCAGCTCCGGGACAGGGGTGTACGAGCAGTACTTC
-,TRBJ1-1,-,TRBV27,CASSLGGNTEAFF,TGTGCCAGCAGTTTGGGGGGGAACACTGAAGCTTTCTTT
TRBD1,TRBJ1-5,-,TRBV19,CASSIDRGYSNQPQHF,TGTGCCAGTAGTATCGACAGGGGTTATAGCAATCAGCCCCAGCATTTT
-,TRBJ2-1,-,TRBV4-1,CASSQVGEGGNEQFF,TGCGCCAGCAGCCAAGTGGGTGAGGGTGGCAATGAGCAGTTCTTC
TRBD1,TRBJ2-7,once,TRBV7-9,CASSRGQGRVHEQYF,TGTGCCAGCAGCCGGGGACAGGGAAGGGTCCACGAGCAGTACTTC
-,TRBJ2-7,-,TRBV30,CAWSIQGAGEQYF,TGTGCCTGGAGCATACAAGGCGCCGGGGAGCAGTACTTC
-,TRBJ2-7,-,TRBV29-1,CSVAHRGGGEQYF,TGCAGCGTTGCTCATAGAGGGGGGGGCGAGCAGTACTTC
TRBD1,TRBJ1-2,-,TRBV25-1,CASRQGAAYGYTF,TGTGCCAGCAGACAGGGGGCAGCCTATGGCTACACCTTC
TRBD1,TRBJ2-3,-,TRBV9,CASSAGTGFTDTQYF,TGTGCCAGCAGCGCCGGGACAGGGTTCACAGATACGCAGTATTTT
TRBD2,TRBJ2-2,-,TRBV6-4,CASSETSGGATGELFF,TGTGCCAGCAGTGAAACTAGCGGGGGGGCCACCGGGGAGCTGTTTTTT
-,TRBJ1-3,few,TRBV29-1,CSVEVPRGKASGNTIYF,TGCAGCGTTGAGGTTCCTAGGGGAAAGGCATCTGGAAACACCATATATTTT
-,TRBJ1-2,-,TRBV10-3,CAISERQDGGYTF,TGTGCCATCAGTGAACGGCAGGATGGAGGCTACACCTTC
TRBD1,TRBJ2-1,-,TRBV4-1,CASSGSTGWNEQFF,TGCGCCAGCAGCGGATCGACAGGGTGGAATGAGCAGTTCTTC
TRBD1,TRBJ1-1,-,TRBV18,CASSHGQGKGNTEAFF,TGTGCCAGCTCACACGGACAGGGGAAGGGGAACACTGAAGCTTTCTTT
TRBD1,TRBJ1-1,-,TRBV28,CASSQQPGTGTEAFF,TGTGCCAGCAGCCAACAACCCGGGACAGGCACTGAAGCTTTCTTT
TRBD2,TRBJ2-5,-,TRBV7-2,CASSFELAGSSYF,TGTGCCAGCAGCTTTGAACTAGCGGGTTCGTCGTACTTC
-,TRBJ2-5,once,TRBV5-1,CATTIGAGAYQETQYF,TGCGCCACCACCATTGGGGCGGGGGCTTACCAAGAGACCCAGTACTTC
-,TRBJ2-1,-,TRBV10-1,CASGGTYNEQFF,TGCGCCAGCGGGGGGACTTACAATGAGCAGTTCTTC
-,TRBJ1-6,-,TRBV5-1,CASSRGDNSPLHF,TGCGCCAGCAGCCGGGGAGATAATTCACCCCTCCACTTT